This T cell receptor (beta chain) emerged from a study of blood T cell repertoires in COVID-19. Looking at the study overall: The cDNA or gDNA used as material had been derived from T cells, B-cell-depleted T cells, or PBMCs.

Participants, about 18 to 90 years old, spanned more than 20 US areas. V was trimmed by 4 bases and J by 1 base, leaving 20 bases between them. The germline CDR1 and CDR2 sequences are LGHDT and YNNKEL (reference sequence). The CDR3 has 19 residues. Using immunoSEQ multiplex PCR, the repertoire was profiled, and TCRdb retains in-frame clones only, with some absent. The data show 260,000 or so clones, approximately 81% seen once. This chain joins TRBV3-1 (or the pseudogene TRBV3-2) and TRBJ2-6; D may be TRBD1 (6 bases). The sequence came from a woman aged 45-60 years who had recovered from COVID-19. The sample comprised PBMCs or T cells enriched from blood (not recorded which). CDR3 amino acids: CASSPRIGQTSSGANVLTF. The CDR3 bases are TGTGCCAGCAGCCCTAGAATCGGACAGACCTCGTCTGGGGCCAACGTCCTGACTTTC.